This T cell receptor beta chain was profiled in a study of T cells in Graves' hyperthyroidism and ophthalmopathy. RNA transcripts yielded amplified TCR beta CDR3 regions. HTBI primers drove first-round RT-PCR of the TCR CDR3. Each CDR3 protein gets one entry after TCRdb re-called the multiplex PCR reads with MiXCR. This table holds about 560,000 distinct CDR3 sequences, over 15% found once. The CDR3 runs to 19 residues. V was pared by 4 bases and J by 0 bases, with 21 bases between. Germline V gives CDR1 LNHDA, CDR2 SQIVND (reference sequence). This TCR was recovered from a woman between 18 and 30 years old with Graves' hyperthyroidism. Sequences were obtained from blood. The chain carries TRBV19 and TRBJ2-2; TRBD1 might be the D (5 bases). CDR3 sequence reads: CASSRFLGVSGTNTGELFF. The CDR3 coding sequence is TGTGCCAGTAGTAGGTTCTTAGGGGTATCAGGGACGAACACCGGGGAGCTGTTTTTT.